The 5 T cell receptor beta chains below were found in one sample sequenced in a study of blood T cell repertoires in COVID-19. This table comes from immunoSEQ multiplex PCR, and its TCRdb copy is limited to in-frame clones, with some not included. The sample consists of some 250,000 clones, roughly 84% of them appearing once. Specimen: peripheral blood. The source is a woman aged 18-29 years with acute or convalescent COVID-19.

This clone appeared once. V gene TRBV6-6 combines with J gene TRBJ2-3, with 14 bases fitting TRBD2. V was clipped by 5 bases and J by 0 bases; unmatched bases: 4. Germline loops: CDR1 MNHNY, CDR2 SVGAGI (reference sequence). This CDR3 has 17 amino acids. The CDR3 coding sequence is TGTGCCAGCAGTCCCCGGACTAGCGGGAGGAGCACAGATACGCAGTATTTT. This gives the protein CASSPRTSGRSTDTQYF.

The chain recombines TRBV19 with TRBJ2-1, with 16 bases that match TRBD2. Germline trimming cut 4 bases from V and 7 bases from J; bases unmatched to any gene: 4. The CDR3 has 16 residues. Germline CDR1 reads LNHDA; CDR2 reads SQIVND (reference sequence). CDR3 sequence: CASSSPGLAGGNEQFF. The CDR3, as DNA: TGTGCCAGTAGTAGCCCGGGACTAGCGGGAGGGAATGAGCAGTTCTTC.

The chain uses TRBV3-1 (or the pseudogene TRBV3-2) and TRBJ2-4; 10 bases are a match to TRBD2. V lost 4 bases, J lost 0 bases, and 0 bases stayed unmatched. CDR3 length: 15 residues. Per germline, CDR1 LGHDT and CDR2 YNNKEL (reference sequence). For the CDR3, the DNA is TGTGCCAGCAGCCTAGCGGGAGGAGCCAAAAACATTCAGTACTTC. It specifies CASSLAGGAKNIQYF.

The J gene is TRBJ2-1, the V gene TRBV2; maybe TRBD2 (5 bases). Trimming cost V 9 bases and J 8 bases, with 8 bases left between them. Per germline, CDR1 SNHLY and CDR2 FYNNEI. CDR3 length: 10 amino acids. The CDR3 coding sequence is TGTGCCAGATCCGGGGATGAGCAGTTCTTC. Its translation is CARSGDEQFF.

The rearrangement uses TRBV4-3 and TRBJ2-7; possibly TRBD1 for D (6 bases). Germline V gives CDR1 LGHNA, CDR2 YSLEER. CDR3 length: 16 amino acids. V lost 4 bases to trimming and J lost 6 bases, with 22 bases between them. The CDR3 DNA reads TGCGCCAGCAGCCGAGACTACAGGGCTTCGTTTCCCGAGCAGTACTTC. It codes for CASSRDYRASFPEQYF.